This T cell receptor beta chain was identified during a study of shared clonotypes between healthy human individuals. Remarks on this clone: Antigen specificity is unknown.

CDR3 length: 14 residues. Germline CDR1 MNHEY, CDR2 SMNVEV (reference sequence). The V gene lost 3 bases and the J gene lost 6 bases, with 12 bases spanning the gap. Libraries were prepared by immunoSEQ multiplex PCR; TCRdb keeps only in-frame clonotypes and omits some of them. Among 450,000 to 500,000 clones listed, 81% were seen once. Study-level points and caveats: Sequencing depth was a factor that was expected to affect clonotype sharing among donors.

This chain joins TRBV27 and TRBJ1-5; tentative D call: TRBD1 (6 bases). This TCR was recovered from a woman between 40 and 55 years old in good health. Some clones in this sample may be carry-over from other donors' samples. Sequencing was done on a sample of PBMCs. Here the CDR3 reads CASSLGRGSQPQHF. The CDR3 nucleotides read TGTGCCAGCAGTTTGGGTAGGGGGAGTCAGCCCCAGCATTTT.